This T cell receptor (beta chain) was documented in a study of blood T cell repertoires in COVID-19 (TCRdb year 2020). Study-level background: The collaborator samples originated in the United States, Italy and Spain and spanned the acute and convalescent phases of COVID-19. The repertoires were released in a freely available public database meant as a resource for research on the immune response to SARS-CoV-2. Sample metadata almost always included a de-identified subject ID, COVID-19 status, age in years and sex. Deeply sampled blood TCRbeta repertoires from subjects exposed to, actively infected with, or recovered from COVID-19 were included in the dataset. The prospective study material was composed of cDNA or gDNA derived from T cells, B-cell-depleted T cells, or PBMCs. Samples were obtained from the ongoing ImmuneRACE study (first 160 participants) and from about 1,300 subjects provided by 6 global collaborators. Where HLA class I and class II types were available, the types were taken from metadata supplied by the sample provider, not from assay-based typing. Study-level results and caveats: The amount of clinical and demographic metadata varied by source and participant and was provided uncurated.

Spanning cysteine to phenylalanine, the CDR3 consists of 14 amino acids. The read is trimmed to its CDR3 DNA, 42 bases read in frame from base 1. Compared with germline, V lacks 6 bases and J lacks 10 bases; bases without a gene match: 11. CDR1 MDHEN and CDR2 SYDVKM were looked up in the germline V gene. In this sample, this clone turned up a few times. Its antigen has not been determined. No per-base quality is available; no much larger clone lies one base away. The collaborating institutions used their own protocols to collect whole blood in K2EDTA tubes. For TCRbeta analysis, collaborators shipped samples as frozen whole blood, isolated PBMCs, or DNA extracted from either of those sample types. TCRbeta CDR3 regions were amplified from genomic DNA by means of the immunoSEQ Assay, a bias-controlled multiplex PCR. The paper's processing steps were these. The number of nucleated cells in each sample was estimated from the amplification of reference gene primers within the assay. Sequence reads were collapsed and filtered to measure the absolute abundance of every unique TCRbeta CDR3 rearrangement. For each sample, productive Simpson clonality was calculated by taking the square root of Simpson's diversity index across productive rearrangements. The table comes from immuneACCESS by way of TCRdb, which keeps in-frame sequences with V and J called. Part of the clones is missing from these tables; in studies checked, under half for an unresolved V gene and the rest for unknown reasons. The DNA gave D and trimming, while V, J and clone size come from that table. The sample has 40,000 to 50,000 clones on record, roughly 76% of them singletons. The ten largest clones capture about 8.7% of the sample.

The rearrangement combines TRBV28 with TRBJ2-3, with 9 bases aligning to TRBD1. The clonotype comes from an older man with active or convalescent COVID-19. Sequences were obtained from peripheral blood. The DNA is TGTGCCAGCAGAGCCGGGACAGGGACTTTGTCGCAGTATTTT. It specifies CASRAGTGTLSQYF.